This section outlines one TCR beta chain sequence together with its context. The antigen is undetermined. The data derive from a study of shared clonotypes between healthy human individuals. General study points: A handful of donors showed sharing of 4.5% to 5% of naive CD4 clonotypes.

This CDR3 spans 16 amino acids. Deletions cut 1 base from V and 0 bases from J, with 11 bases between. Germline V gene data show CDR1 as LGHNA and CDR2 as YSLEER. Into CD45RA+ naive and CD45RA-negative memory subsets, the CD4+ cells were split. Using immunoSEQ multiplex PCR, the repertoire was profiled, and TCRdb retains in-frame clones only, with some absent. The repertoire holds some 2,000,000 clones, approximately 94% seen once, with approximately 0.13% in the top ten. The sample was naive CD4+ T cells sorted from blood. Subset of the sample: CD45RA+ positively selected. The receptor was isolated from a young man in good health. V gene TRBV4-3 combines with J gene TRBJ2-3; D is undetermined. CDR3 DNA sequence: TGCGCCAGCAGCCAAGGATCAAGGGTTAGCACAGATACGCAGTATTTT. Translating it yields CASSQGSRVSTDTQYF.